The source of this T cell receptor (beta chain) is a study of identical twins. General study findings and limits: Findings came from cross-sectional statistics, without long-term follow-up of donors. Less excess twin sharing appeared in beta out-of-frame sequences.

As for this clonotype: Its cognate antigen is unknown.

Each cDNA held unique molecular identifiers, and template switching gave it a universal primer site. MiXCR was run by TCRdb on the 5' RACE reads, yielding one entry per CDR3 protein. Of a few hundred thousand distinct CDR3 sequences listed, around 18% are singletons. Healthy Caucasians were all of the donors. The TCR originated in a man aged 45 to 65 in good health. Specimen: naive T cells sorted from blood.

CDR3 bases: TGCGCCAGCAGCTTGGATACCGCGGCAGGGGGTGGTGAGCAGTACTTC. Amino acids: CASSLDTAAGGGEQYF. The chain combines TRBV5-1 with TRBJ2-7; 7 bases align to TRBD1. Germline V gives CDR1 SGHRS, CDR2 YFSETQ. CDR3 length equals 16 residues. V dropped 0 bases and J dropped 7; count of bases not matched to a gene: 13.